The 5 T cell receptor beta chains below come from one sample, sequenced in a study of molecular identifiers for immune sequencing clone quantification. TCRdb re-derived calls from the PCR reads in MiXCR, one entry per CDR3 protein. The profile shows tens of thousands of distinct CDR3 sequences, approximately 24% of them singletons. The specimen was naive CD8+ T cells from blood, with Jurkat cell RNA spiked in. Described subset: FACS-sorted CD8+CD4-CCR7+CD45RA+ naive T cells. The receptors stem from a human donor in good health. Some libraries in this study had Jurkat cell RNA spiked in.

On this clonotype itself: This may be a read error, as it is one base from a much larger clone. The chain couples TRBV3-1 to TRBJ2-3; TRBD1 might be the D (6 bases). Germline V gives CDR1 LGHDT, CDR2 YNNKEL (reference sequence). The CDR3 runs to 16 residues. The CDR3 coding sequence is TGTGCCAGCGGCCAAGATAGTACAGGGTGGAGAGATACGCAGTATTTT. Translation gives CASGQDSTGWRDTQYF.

On this clonotype itself: The CDR3 does not close with the conserved phenylalanine or tryptophan, likely indicating a read error. The chain combines TRBV29-1 with TRBJ1-2; D is possibly TRBD1 (5 bases). V lost 1 base, J lost 3 bases, and 6 bases lay in between. The V gene's germline CDR1 is SQVTM and CDR2 ANQGSEA. The CDR3 runs to 12 residues. CDR3 in amino acids: CSVEGQHYGYTS. The CDR3 DNA reads as TGCAGCGTTGAAGGACAGCACTATGGCTACACCTCC.

This clonotype was detected many times. The chain couples TRBV7-8 to TRBJ2-5; 14 bases map to TRBD2. CDR1 and CDR2 from the germline V gene are SGHVS and FQNEAQ. The V gene end was trimmed by 5 bases and the J gene end by 5 bases; junction bases not matched to a gene: 10. This CDR3 comprises 17 residues. CDR3 sequence reads: CASSHQGTSGGRETQYF. The CDR3 coding sequence is TGTGCCAGCAGCCACCAGGGGACTAGCGGGGGTAGGGAGACCCAGTACTTC. Full variable domain (missing parts from reference TRBV7-8 and TRBJ2-5): GAGVSQSPRYKVAKRGQDVALRCDPISGHVSLFWYQQALGQGPEFLTYFQNEAQLDKSGLPSDRFFAERPEGSVSTLKIQRTQQEDSAVYLCASSHQGTSGGRETQYFGPGTRLLVL.

There are many counts of this clonotype. For the CDR3, the DNA is TGTGCCAGCAGCTTACACGGTGGGGCGACAGATACGCAGTATTTT. Translated, it gives CASSLHGGATDTQYF. The chain combines TRBV7-9 with TRBJ2-3; D might be TRBD1 (5 bases). V lost 2 bases and J 3 bases, leaving 12 bases between the germline ends. The CDR3 runs 15 residues. CDR1 is SEHNR and CDR2 is FQNEAQ in the germline V gene (reference sequence).

Ten or more counts support this clonotype. The V gene is TRBV30, the J gene TRBJ2-7; D call uncertain. The CDR3 extends over 12 amino acids. Germline lookup yields CDR1 GTSNPN and CDR2 SVGIG (reference sequence). Between the trimmed V and J ends, which lost 3 bases and 2 bases, there was a span of 8 bases. The CDR3 coding sequence is TGTGCCTGGAGCCTGATGGCCTACGAGCAGTACTTC. It yields the protein CAWSLMAYEQYF.